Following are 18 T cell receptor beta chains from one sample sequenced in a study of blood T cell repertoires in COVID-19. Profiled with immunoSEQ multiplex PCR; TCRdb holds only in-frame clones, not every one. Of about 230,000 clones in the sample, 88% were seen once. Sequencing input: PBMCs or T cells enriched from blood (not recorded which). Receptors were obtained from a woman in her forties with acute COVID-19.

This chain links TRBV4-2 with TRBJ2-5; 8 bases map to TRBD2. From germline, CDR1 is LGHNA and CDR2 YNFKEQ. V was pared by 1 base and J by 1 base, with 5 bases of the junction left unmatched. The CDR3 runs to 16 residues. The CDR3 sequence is CASSQVGLAGQETQYF. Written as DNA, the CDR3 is TGTGCCAGCAGCCAAGTGGGCCTAGCGGGCCAAGAGACCCAGTACTTC.

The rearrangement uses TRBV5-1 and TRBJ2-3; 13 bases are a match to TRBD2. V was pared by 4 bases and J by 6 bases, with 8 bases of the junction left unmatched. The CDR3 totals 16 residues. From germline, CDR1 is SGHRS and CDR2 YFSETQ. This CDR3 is CASSARLAGGGDTQYF. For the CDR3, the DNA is TGCGCCAGCAGCGCCCGACTAGCGGGGGGCGGGGATACGCAGTATTTT.

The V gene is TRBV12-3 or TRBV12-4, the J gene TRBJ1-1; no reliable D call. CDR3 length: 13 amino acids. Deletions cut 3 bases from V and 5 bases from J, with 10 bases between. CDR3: CASSFRVNTEAFF. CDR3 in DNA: TGTGCCAGCAGTTTCCGGGTTAATACTGAAGCTTTCTTT.

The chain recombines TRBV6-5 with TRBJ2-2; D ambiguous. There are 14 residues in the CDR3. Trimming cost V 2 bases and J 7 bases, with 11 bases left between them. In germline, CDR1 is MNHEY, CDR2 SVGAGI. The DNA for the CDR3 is TGTGCCAGCAGTTACCGGGTCGACCACGGGGAGCTGTTTTTT. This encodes CASSYRVDHGELFF.

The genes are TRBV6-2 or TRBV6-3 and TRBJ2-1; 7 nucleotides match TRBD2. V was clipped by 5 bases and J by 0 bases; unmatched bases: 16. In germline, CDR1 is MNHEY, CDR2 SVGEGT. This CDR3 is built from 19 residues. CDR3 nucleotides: TGTGCCAGCAGTCTAGTACGAACCGGGACTATAAGCTCCTACAATGAGCAGTTCTTC. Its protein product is CASSLVRTGTISSYNEQFF.

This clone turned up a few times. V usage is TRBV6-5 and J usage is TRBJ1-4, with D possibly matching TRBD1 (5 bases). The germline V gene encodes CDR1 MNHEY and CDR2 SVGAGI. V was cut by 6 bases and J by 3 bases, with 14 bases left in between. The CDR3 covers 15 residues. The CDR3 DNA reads TGTGCCAGCAGGCACTCCCAGGGTTCTAATGAAAAACTGTTTTTT. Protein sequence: CASRHSQGSNEKLFF.

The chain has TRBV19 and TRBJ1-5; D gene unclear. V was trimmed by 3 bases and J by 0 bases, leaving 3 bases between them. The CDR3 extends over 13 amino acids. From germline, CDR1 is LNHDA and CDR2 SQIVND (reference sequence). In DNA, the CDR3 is TGTGCCAGTAGTATCTCTAGCAATCAGCCCCAGCATTTT. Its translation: CASSISSNQPQHF.

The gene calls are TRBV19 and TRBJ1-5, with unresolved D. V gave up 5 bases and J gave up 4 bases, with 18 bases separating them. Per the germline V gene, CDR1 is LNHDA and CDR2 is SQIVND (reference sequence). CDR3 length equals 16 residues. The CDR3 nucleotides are TGTGCCAGTAGTGGTCTAGGCGACCGCCCGAATCAGCCCCAGCATTTT. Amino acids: CASSGLGDRPNQPQHF.

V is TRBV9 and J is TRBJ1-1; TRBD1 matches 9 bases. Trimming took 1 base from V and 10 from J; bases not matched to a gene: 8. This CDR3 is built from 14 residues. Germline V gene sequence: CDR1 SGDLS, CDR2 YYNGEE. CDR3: CASSVYWTGEGAFF. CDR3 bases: TGTGCCAGCAGCGTATATTGGACAGGGGAGGGAGCTTTCTTT.

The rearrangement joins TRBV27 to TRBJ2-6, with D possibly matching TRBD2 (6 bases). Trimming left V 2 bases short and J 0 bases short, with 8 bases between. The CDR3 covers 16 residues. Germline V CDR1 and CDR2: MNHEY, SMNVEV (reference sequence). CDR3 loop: CASSLRTISGANVLTF. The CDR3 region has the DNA TGTGCCAGCAGTTTACGGACTATCTCTGGGGCCAACGTCCTGACTTTC.

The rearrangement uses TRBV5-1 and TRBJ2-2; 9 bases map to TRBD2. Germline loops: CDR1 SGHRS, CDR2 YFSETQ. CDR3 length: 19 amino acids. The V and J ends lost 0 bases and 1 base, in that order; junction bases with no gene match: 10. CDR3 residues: CASSLAPGLAGQNTGELFF. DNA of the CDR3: TGCGCCAGCAGCTTGGCCCCGGGGCTAGCGGGACAGAACACCGGGGAGCTGTTTTTT. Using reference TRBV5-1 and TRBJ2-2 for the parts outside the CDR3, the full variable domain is KAGVTQTPRYLIKTRGQQVTLSCSPISGHRSVSWYQQTPGQGLQFLFEYFSETQRNKGNFPGRFSGRQFSNSRSEMNVSTLELGDSALYLCASSLAPGLAGQNTGELFFGEGSRLTVL.

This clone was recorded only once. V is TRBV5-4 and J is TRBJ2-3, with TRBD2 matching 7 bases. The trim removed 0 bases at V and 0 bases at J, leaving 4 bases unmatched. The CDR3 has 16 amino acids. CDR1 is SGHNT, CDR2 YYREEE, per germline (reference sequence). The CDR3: CASSLGRGSSTDTQYF. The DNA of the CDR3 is TGTGCCAGCAGCTTGGGGCGGGGGAGCAGCACAGATACGCAGTATTTT.

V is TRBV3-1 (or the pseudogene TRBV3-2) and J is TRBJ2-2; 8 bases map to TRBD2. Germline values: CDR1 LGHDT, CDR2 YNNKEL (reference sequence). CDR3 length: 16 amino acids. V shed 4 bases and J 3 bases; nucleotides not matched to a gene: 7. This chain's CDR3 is CASSRRSGGHTGELFF. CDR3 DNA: TGTGCCAGCAGCCGACGCTCGGGAGGGCACACCGGGGAGCTGTTTTTT.

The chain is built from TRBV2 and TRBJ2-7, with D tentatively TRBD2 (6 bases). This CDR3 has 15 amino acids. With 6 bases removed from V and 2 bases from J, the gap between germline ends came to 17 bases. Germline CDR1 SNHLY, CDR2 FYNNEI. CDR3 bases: TGTGCCAGCAGGTATGGGGGTGGAGGGACCTACGAGCAGTACGTC. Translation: CASRYGGGGTYEQYV.

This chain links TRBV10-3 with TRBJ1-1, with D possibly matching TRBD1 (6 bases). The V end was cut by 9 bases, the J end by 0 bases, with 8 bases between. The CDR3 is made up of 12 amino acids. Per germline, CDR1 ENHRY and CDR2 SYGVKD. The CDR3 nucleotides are TGTGCCATTGGACAGCTGAACACTGAAGCTTTCTTT. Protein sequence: CAIGQLNTEAFF.

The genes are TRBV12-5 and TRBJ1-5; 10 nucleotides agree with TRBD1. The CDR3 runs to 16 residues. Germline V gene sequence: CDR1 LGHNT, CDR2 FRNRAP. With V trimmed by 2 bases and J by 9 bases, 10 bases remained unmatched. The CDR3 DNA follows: TGTGCTAGTGGTTTGACCCTCGACAGGGGGCTTTTGCCCCAGCATTTT. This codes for CASGLTLDRGLLPQHF.

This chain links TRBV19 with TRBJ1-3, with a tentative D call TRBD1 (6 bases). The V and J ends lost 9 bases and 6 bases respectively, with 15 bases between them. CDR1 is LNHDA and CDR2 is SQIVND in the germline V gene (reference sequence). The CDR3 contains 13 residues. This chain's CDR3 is CASHIQGINTIYF. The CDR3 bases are TGTGCCAGCCACATTCAGGGGATAAACACCATATATTTT.

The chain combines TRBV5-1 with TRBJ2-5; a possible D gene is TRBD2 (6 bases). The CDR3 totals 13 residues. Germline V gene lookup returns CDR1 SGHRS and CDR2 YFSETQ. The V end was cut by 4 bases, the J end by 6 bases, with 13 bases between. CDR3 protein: CASSRDFAKTQYF. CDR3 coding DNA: TGCGCCAGCAGCCGGGACTTTGCTAAGACCCAGTACTTC.